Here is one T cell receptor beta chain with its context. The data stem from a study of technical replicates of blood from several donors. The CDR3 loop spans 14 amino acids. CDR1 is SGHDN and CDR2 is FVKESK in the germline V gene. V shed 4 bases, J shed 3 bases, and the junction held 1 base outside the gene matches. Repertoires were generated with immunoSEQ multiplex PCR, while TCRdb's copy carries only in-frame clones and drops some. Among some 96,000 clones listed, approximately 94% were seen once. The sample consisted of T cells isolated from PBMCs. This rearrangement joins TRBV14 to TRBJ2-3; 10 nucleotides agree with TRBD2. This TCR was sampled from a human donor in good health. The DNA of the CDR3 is TGTGCCAGCAGCCTAGCGGGAGGAACAGATACGCAGTATTTT. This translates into CASSLAGGTDTQYF.